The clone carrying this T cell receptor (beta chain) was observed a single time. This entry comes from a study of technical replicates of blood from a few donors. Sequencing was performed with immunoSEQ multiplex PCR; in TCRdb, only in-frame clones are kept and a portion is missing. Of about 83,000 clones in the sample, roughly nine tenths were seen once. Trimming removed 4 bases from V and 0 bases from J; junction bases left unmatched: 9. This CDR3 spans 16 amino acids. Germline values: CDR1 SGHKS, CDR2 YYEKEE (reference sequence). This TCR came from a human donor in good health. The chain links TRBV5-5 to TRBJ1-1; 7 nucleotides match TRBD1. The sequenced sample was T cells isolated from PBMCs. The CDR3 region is CASSPHRQGLNTEAFF. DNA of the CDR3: TGTGCCAGCAGCCCTCATAGACAGGGACTGAACACTGAAGCTTTCTTT. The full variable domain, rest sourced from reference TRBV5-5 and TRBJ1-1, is DAGVTQSPTHLIKTRGQQVTLRCSPISGHKSVSWYQQVLGQGPQFIFQYYEKEERGRGNFPDRFSARQFPNYSSELNVNALLLGDSALYLCASSPHRQGLNTEAFFGQGTRLTVV.